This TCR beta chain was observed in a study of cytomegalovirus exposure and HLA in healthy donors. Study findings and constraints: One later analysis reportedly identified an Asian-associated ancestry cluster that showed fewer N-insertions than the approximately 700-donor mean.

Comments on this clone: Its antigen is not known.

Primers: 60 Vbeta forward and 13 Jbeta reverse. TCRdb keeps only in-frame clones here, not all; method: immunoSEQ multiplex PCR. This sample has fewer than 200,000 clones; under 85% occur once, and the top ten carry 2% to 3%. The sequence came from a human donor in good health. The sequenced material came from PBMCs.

As DNA, the CDR3 is TGTGCCACCAGCAGAACCCGGGACAGGACCTCCTACGAGCAGTACTTC. It yields the protein CATSRTRDRTSYEQYF. The chain combines TRBV15 with TRBJ2-7; the match to TRBD1 covers 8 bases. The CDR3 runs 16 residues. Germline-derived CDR1 and CDR2 are LNHNV and YYDKDF (reference sequence). The V gene end was trimmed by 2 bases and the J gene end by 0 bases; junction bases not matched to a gene: 6.